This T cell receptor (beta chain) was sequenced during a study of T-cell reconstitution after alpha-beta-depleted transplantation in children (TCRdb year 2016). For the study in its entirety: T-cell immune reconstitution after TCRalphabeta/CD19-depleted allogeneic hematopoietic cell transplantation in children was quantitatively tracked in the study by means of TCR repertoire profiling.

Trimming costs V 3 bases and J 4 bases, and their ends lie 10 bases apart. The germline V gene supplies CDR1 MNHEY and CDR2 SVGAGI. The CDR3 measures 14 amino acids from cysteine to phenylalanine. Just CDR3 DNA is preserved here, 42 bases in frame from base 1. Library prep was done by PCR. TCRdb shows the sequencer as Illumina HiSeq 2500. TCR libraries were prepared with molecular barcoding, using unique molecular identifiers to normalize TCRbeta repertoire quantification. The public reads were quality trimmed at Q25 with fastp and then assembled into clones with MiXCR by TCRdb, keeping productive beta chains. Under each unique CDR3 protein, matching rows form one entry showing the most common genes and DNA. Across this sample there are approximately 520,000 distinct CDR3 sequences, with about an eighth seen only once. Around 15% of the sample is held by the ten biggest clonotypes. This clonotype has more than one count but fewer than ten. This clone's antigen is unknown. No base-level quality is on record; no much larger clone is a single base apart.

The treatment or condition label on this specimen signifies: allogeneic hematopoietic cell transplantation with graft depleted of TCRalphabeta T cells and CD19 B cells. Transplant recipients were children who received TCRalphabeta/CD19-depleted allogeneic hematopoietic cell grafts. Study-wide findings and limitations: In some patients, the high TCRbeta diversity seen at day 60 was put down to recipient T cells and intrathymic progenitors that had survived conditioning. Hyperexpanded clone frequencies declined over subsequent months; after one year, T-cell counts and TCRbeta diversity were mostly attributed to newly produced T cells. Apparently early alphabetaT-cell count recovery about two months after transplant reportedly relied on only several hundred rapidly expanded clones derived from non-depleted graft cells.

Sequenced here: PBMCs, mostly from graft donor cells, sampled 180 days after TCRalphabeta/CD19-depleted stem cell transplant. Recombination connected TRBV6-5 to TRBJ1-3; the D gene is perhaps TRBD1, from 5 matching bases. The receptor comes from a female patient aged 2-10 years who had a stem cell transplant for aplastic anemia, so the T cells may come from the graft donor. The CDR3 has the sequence CASSYGATGNTIYF. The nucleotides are TGTGCCAGCAGTTATGGGGCTACCGGAAACACCATATATTTT.